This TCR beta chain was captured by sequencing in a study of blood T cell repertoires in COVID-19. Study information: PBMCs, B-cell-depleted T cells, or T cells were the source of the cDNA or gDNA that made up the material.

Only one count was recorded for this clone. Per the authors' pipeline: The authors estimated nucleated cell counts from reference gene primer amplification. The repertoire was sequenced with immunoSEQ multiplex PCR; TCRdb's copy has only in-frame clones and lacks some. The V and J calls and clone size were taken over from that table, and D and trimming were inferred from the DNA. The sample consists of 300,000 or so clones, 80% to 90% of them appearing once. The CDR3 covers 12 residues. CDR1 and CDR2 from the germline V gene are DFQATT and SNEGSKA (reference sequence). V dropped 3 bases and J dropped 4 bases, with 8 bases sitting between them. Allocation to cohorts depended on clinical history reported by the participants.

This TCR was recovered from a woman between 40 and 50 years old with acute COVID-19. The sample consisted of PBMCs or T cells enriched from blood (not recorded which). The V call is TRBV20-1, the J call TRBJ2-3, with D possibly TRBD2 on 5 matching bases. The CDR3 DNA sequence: TGCAGTGCTAGTCCGGGATCAGATACGCAGTATTTT. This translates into CSASPGSDTQYF.